The rows below give T cell receptor beta chains drawn from one sample of a study of Tregs in tolerant kidney transplant recipients. TCRdb's table, derived via immunoSEQ multiplex PCR, lists solely in-frame clones and lacks some. The sample includes tens of thousands of clones, roughly 92% of them seen just once. Sequences were obtained from CD8+ T cells from blood. All receptors derive from a human donor in good health. Both conserved end residues are part of each CDR3. The order of the fields is clone size, D gene, CDR3 length, V gene, J gene, CDR3 DNA, CDR3 protein. D genes are given only for firm matches. Clone size is shown for a subset of rows, as once, few, many or a class of expanded clone.

-	TRBD1	15	TRBV19	TRBJ1-5	TGTGCCAGTAGTCTACAGGGGGCGGTTGGTGGGCCCCAGCATTTT	CASSLQGAVGGPQHF
-	TRBD2	15	TRBV19	TRBJ2-1	TGTGCCAGTAGCACAGGACTAGCGGCCTACAATGAGCAGTTCTTC	CASSTGLAAYNEQFF
-	TRBD2	12	TRBV27	TRBJ2-1	TGTGCCAGCAGTCCCCGGGGAGGGTTGGAGTTCTTC	CASSPRGGLEFF
-	-	13	TRBV9	TRBJ2-7	TGTGCCAGCAGCGCCCCTAGCTCTTACGAGCAGTACTTC	CASSAPSSYEQYF
-	TRBD2	16	TRBV27	TRBJ2-5	TGTGCCAGCAGTTTGCTCCTAGCGGGAGGGCCGGAGACCCAGTACTTC	CASSLLLAGGPETQYF
-	-	17	TRBV7-9	TRBJ1-4	TGTGCCAGCAGCTCCCTAGAAGACAGGTTCTCTAATGAAAAACTGTTTTTT	CASSSLEDRFSNEKLFF
-	TRBD1	15	TRBV5-1	TRBJ1-2	TGCGCCAGCAGCCCCGACAGGGAGGACAACTATGGCTACACCTTC	CASSPDREDNYGYTF
-	TRBD1	18	TRBV15	TRBJ2-1	TGTGCCACCAGCAGAGATATGTGGGTTGACAGGGAAGCAAATGAGCAGTTCTTC	CATSRDMWVDREANEQFF
-	-	17	TRBV7-6	TRBJ1-1	TGTGCCAGCAGCTTAGGAGGCGCCCCACTGAGGAACACTGAAGCTTTCTTT	CASSLGGAPLRNTEAFF
-	TRBD1	14	TRBV27	TRBJ2-1	TGTGCCAGCAGTTCCATTGACAGGGCTGATGAGCAGTTCTTC	CASSSIDRADEQFF
-	-	11	TRBV19	TRBJ2-7	TGTGCCAGTAGTATATCGGGCGAGCAGTACTTC	CASSISGEQYF
-	TRBD1	16	TRBV11-2	TRBJ2-3	TGTGCCAGCAGCCTTGGGACAGTCTGGGGCACAGATACGCAGTATTTT	CASSLGTVWGTDTQYF
-	TRBD2	15	TRBV27	TRBJ2-1	TGTGCCAGCAGTTTCGGGCGGGGGGCCTACAATGAGCAGTTCTTC	CASSFGRGAYNEQFF
-	TRBD2	15	TRBV7-8	TRBJ2-1	TGTGCCAGCAGCTATGGACTAGCGGGAGTCGGAGAGCAGTTCTTC	CASSYGLAGVGEQFF
few	-	15	TRBV7-2	TRBJ2-5	TGTGCCAGCAGCTTAGGGCGGCTACTCCAAGAGACCCAGTACTTC	CASSLGRLLQETQYF
few	-	14	TRBV10-3	TRBJ1-5	TGTGCCATCAGTGAGAGGGGGGGCAATCAGCCCCAGCATTTT	CAISERGGNQPQHF
-	-	13	TRBV9	TRBJ2-5	TGTGCCAGCGCCCCCCCGGGACAAGAGACCCAGTACTTC	CASAPPGQETQYF
once	-	16	TRBV19	TRBJ2-1	TGTGCCAGTAGTATATACCCTAAAGCGGGCTACAATGAGCAGTTCTTC	CASSIYPKAGYNEQFF
once	-	18	TRBV19	TRBJ2-1	TGTGCCAGTAGCTCCTGGGCGCTGGGATATAGCTCCTACAATGAGCAGTTCTTC	CASSSWALGYSSYNEQFF
-	TRBD2	14	TRBV29-1	TRBJ2-1	TGCAGCGCCATAAGCGGGGGGATTGGTTATGAGCAGTTCTTC	CSAISGGIGYEQFF
-	-	14	TRBV13	TRBJ1-3	TGTGCCAGCAGCCTACCGGGGTTTGAAAACACCATATATTTT	CASSLPGFENTIYF
once	-	16	TRBV12-5	TRBJ1-6	TGTGCTAGTGGTTTGGTACGGGGTCGGGGGAATTCACCCCTCCACTTT	CASGLVRGRGNSPLHF
-	-	17	TRBV5-4	TRBJ2-1	TGTGCCATCTCGACGGGGGGCGGGATTATCGTGGGAGATGAGCAGTTCTTC	CAISTGGGIIVGDEQFF
-	-	14	TRBV29-1	TRBJ2-7	TGCAGCGTTGAAGATGGGGATTCCTCCTACGAGCAGTACTTC	CSVEDGDSSYEQYF
-	-	12	TRBV7-9	TRBJ2-3	TGTGCCAGCAGCTTCTACACAGATACGCAGTATTTT	CASSFYTDTQYF
-	-	15	TRBV6-6	TRBJ2-7	TGTGCCAGCAGTTACGACCAGGGACCCACCTACGAGCAGTACTTC	CASSYDQGPTYEQYF
-	TRBD1	14	TRBV15	TRBJ2-3	TGTGCCACCAGCACGGACAGGGTTACGGATACGCAGTATTTT	CATSTDRVTDTQYF
-	-	17	TRBV4-2	TRBJ2-7	TGTGCCAGCAGCCAAGATCCAGTACCGGGACTCCTTCCCGAGCAGTACTTC	CASSQDPVPGLLPEQYF
-	-	15	TRBV14	TRBJ2-7	TGTGCCAGCAGCCAAAATTGGAAGAAAGCCCACGAGCAGTACTTC	CASSQNWKKAHEQYF
-	-	14	TRBV2	TRBJ2-1	TGTGCCAGCAGTCAGCTGGGCCCCTACAATGAGCAGTTCTTC	CASSQLGPYNEQFF
-	-	13	TRBV19	TRBJ2-7	TGTGCCAGTAGTGCGACGCAGTACTACGAGCAGTACTTC	CASSATQYYEQYF
-	-	16	TRBV28	TRBJ2-1	TGTGCCAGCAGTGAAAAAATGGGGACCACATACAATGAGCAGTTCTTC	CASSEKMGTTYNEQFF
once	TRBD1	16	TRBV6-5	TRBJ2-7	TGTGCCAGCAGTTACTCCGGGACAGCGAGCTCCTACGAGCAGTACTTC	CASSYSGTASSYEQYF